Listed below are T cell receptor beta chains from one sample, sequenced in a study of T-cell memory formation after mild COVID-19. TCRdb redid the calling of the 5' RACE reads with MiXCR, one entry per CDR3 protein. The sample includes 200,000 to 300,000 distinct CDR3 sequences, 16% seen only once; the top ten take 20% to 25%. Source material: PBMCs or a T cell subset sorted from them (not recorded which). Receptor source: a man between 18 and 35 years old who had mild COVID-19 (a few samples of this study predate the infection). Cell type and time point are not known. CDR3s leave out the opening cysteine and the closing phenylalanine or tryptophan. The D gene is left open where the match is weak.

>TRBV7-8|TRBJ1-5|TRBD1
ASSLDRGVNQPQH
>TRBV6-5|TRBJ2-5|.
ASSYVSGFETQY
>TRBV28|TRBJ1-3|.
ASSVRFSGNTIY
>TRBV6-6|TRBJ2-5|TRBD1
ASSLRGRPPRETQY
>TRBV28|TRBJ2-2|.
ASSAPGFRFIRGELF
>TRBV12-3/TRBV12-4|TRBJ1-1|TRBD1
ASSPRDRLEAF
>TRBV5-6|TRBJ2-1|TRBD2
ASSAYSGDLYNEQF
>TRBV6-2/TRBV6-3|TRBJ2-1|.
ASSWFNEQF
>TRBV6-5|TRBJ1-3|TRBD1
ASSYSSGTGTGNTIY
>TRBV13|TRBJ2-4|.
ASSLGVIIHAKNIQY
>TRBV5-1|TRBJ2-1|.
ASSYPGPEQF
>TRBV11-2|TRBJ1-2|TRBD1
ASSPGQWGQSYGYT
>TRBV12-3/TRBV12-4|TRBJ2-7|TRBD1
ASSSDRGDYTGWEQY
>TRBV20-1|TRBJ1-6|TRBD1
SARGTGEGSPLH
>TRBV5-6|TRBJ1-1|.
ASSPRRVGAF
>TRBV2|TRBJ2-3|.
AIAAEYTDTQY
>TRBV7-7|TRBJ2-5|.
ASSLGSTGATQY
>TRBV3-1|TRBJ2-3|TRBD2
ASSETGSGANTDTQY
>TRBV7-8|TRBJ2-5|.
ASELGGGSRTQY
>TRBV29-1|TRBJ2-3|.
SVERQGPDTQY
>TRBV20-1|TRBJ1-1|.
SAVRQGNTEAF
>TRBV12-3/TRBV12-4|TRBJ1-2|.
ASSLKTDGGYT
>TRBV4-3|TRBJ1-6|TRBD1
ASSHRQGYGSPLH
>TRBV28|TRBJ1-5|.
ASSPTGWGESFQPQH
>TRBV7-9|TRBJ2-2|TRBD1
ASSDRVPGELF
>TRBV5-6|TRBJ1-1|.
ASSLGTANTEAF
>TRBV6-1|TRBJ1-1|.
ATLRRREAEAF
>TRBV19|TRBJ2-7|TRBD1
ASRDREAYEQY
>TRBV7-6|TRBJ2-7|TRBD1
ASSPSRGIFHEQY
>TRBV5-1|TRBJ1-3|.
ASSDGGTSGNTIY
>TRBV11-2|TRBJ2-4|.
ASSPQPAAKNIQY
>TRBV5-6|TRBJ2-3|TRBD2
ASSLWTRADTQY
>TRBV7-9|TRBJ2-3|.
ASSLPHFPPGDTQY
>TRBV27|TRBJ2-3|TRBD1
ASSFRLQGVEY
>TRBV11-2|TRBJ2-3|.
ASSLKWVRDTQY
>TRBV28|TRBJ2-2|.
ASSTSNGPNTGELF
>TRBV4-1|TRBJ2-7|.
ASSQDVRYYEQY
>TRBV4-3|TRBJ2-7|.
ASSQDRHEQY
>TRBV11-3|TRBJ2-3|.
ASSATATDTQY
>TRBV6-2/TRBV6-3|TRBJ1-4|.
ASSQSEKLF
>TRBV3-1|TRBJ2-2|.
ASGPGAGELF
>TRBV29-1|TRBJ2-5|TRBD2
SVPTVRGLQETQY
>TRBV6-6|TRBJ2-5|TRBD1
ASTQGAETQY
>TRBV5-6|TRBJ2-2|.
ASSLGPGSNTGELF
>TRBV28|TRBJ1-6|.
ASSTLAWSSYNSPLH